This record looks at one T cell receptor beta chain sequence and its context. This sample also contains other DNA sequences that code for the same CDR3. Measured with immunoSEQ multiplex PCR; TCRdb has only the in-frame clones, and not every one. The repertoire consists of about 140,000 clones, with roughly 88% occurring once and the leading ten covering approximately 1.5%. Germline assignment: CDR1 SEHNR and CDR2 FQNEAQ (reference sequence). The CDR3 runs 13 residues. The ends lost 8 bases at V and 4 bases at J; junction bases unmatched: 5. This specimen belongs to a study of blood T cell repertoires in COVID-19.

The genes are TRBV7-9 and TRBJ2-7, with 10 bases aligning to TRBD1. Sequencing was performed on peripheral blood. The TCR sequence derives from a woman in her 50s with acute or convalescent COVID-19. The CDR3: CASRQGAGYEQYF. The CDR3 DNA sequence: TGTGCCAGCCGACAGGGGGCAGGGTACGAGCAGTACTTC.